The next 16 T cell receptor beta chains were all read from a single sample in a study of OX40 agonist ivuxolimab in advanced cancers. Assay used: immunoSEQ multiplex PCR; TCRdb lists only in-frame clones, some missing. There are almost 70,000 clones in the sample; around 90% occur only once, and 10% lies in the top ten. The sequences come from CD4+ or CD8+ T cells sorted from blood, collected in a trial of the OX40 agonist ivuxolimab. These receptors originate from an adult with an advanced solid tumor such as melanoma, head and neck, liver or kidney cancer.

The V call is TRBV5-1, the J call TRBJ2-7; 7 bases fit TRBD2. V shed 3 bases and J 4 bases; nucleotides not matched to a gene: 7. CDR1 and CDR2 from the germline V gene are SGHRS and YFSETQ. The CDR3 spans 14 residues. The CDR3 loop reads CASSWASGEYEQYF. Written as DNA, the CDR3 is TGCGCCAGCAGCTGGGCTAGCGGAGAATACGAGCAGTACTTC.

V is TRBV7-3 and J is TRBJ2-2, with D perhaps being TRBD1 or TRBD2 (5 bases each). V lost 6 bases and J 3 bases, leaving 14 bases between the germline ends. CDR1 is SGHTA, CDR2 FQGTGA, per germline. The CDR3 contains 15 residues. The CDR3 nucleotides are TGTGCCAGCAGTCAGCAGGGACGGGACACCGGGGAGCTGTTTTTT. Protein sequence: CASSQQGRDTGELFF.

The CDR3: CASSLGQGRQPQHF. The CDR3 bases are TGTGCCAGCAGTTTAGGGCAGGGACGTCAGCCCCAGCATTTT. The chain joins TRBV28 to TRBJ1-5; the D gene is possibly TRBD1 (5 bases). Per germline, CDR1 MDHEN and CDR2 SYDVKM. With 2 bases removed from V and 6 bases from J, the gap between germline ends came to 11 bases. CDR3 size: 14 residues. Using reference TRBV28 and TRBJ1-5 for the parts outside the CDR3, the full variable domain is DVKVTQSSRYLVKRTGEKVFLECVQDMDHENMFWYRQDPGLGLRLIYFSYDVKMKEKGDIPEGYSVSREKKERFSLILESASTNQTSMYLCASSLGQGRQPQHFGDGTRLSIL.

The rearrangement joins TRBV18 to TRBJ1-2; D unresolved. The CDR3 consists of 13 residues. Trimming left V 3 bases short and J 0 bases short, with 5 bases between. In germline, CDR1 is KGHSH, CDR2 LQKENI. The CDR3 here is CASSPGANYGYTF. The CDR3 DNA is TGTGCCAGCTCACCTGGGGCTAACTATGGCTACACCTTC.

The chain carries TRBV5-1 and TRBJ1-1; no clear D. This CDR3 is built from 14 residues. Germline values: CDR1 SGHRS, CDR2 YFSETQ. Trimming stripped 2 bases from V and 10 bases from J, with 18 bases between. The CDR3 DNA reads TGCGCCAGCAGCTTACTGACCGGGAACCTTGGAGCTTTCTTT. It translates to CASSLLTGNLGAFF.

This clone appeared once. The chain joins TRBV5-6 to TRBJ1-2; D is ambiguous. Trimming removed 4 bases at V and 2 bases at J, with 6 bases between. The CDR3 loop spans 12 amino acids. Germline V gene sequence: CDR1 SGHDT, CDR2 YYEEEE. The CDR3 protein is CASSPGNYGYTF. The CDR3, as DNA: TGTGCCAGCAGCCCGGGGAACTATGGCTACACCTTC.

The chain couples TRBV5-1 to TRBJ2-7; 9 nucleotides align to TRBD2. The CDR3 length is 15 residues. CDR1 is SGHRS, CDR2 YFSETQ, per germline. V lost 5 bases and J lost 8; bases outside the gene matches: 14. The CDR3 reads CASRNLPREGRQQYF. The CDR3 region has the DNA TGCGCCAGCAGAAATCTTCCGCGGGAGGGCCGTCAGCAGTACTTC.

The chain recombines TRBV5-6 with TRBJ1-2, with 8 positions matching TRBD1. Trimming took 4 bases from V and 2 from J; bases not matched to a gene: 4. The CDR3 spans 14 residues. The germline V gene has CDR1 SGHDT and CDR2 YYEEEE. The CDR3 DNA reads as TGTGCCAGCAGCGAGACAGGGGCCAACTATGGCTACACCTTC. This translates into CASSETGANYGYTF.

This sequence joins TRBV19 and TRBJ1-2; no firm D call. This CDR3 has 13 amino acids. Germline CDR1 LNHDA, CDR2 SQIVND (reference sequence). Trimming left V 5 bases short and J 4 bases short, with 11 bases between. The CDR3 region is CASSLGPRYGYTF. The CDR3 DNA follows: TGTGCCAGTAGTCTCGGACCGCGCTATGGCTACACCTTC.

CDR3 sequence: CATSTGTSGTYNEQFF. In nucleotides, the CDR3 is TGTGCCACCAGCACCGGGACTAGCGGGACTTACAATGAGCAGTTCTTC. The chain uses TRBV15 and TRBJ2-1; 13 bases line up with TRBD2. The J segment lost 4 bases and the V segment lost 4 bases, leaving 4 bases of the junction unmatched. Germline V lookup: CDR1 LNHNV, CDR2 YYDKDF (reference sequence). The CDR3 contains 16 residues.

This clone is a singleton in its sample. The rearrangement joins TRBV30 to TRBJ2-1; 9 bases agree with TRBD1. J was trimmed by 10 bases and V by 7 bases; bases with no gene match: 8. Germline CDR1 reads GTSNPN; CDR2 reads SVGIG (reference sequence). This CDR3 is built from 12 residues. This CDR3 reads CASSDRGQEQFF. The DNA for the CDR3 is TGTGCCTCCTCGGACAGGGGACAAGAGCAGTTCTTC.

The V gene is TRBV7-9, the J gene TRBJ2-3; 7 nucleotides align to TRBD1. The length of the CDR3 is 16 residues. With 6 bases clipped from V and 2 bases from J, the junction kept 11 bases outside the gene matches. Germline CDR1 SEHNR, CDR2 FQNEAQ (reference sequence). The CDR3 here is CASSFLTGSLTDTQYF. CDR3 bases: TGTGCCAGCAGTTTTTTGACAGGGAGCCTCACAGATACGCAGTATTTT.

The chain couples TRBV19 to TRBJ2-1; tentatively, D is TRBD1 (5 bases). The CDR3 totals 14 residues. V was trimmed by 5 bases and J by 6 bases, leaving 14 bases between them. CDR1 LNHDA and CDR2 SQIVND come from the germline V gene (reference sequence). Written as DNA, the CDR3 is TGTGCCAGTAGTCAATGGGGCAGAAGCAATGAGCAGTTCTTC. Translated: CASSQWGRSNEQFF.

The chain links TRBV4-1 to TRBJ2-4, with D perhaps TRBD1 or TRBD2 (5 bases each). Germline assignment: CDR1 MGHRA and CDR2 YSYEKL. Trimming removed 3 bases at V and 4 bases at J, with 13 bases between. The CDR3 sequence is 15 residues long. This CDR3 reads CASSQTGTEKNIQYF. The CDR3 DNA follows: TGCGCCAGCAGCCAGACCGGGACGGAAAAAAACATTCAGTACTTC.

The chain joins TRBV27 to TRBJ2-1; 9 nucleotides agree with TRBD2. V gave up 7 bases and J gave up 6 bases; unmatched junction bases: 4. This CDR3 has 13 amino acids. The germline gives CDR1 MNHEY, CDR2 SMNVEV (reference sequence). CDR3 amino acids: CASNRLAANEQFF. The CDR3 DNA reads TGTGCCAGCAATAGACTAGCGGCCAATGAGCAGTTCTTC.

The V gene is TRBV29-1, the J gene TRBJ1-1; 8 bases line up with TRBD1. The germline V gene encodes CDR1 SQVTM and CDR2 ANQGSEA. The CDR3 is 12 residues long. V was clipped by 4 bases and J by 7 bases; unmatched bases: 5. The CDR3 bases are TGCAGCGTTGGACAGGGGAGGGGTGAAGCTTTCTTT. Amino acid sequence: CSVGQGRGEAFF.